This T cell receptor (beta chain) was identified in a study of vaccination effects on CD4 cells after COVID-19. Background on the study: At 16 days and one week before vaccination, a couple of convalescent patients gave samples.

Details on this clone: What it recognizes is unknown.

Assay: immunoSEQ multiplex PCR; the TCRdb copy retains only in-frame clones and omits some. Among 63,000 or so clones listed, 73% were seen once. The germline V gene has CDR1 SGHTS and CDR2 YDEGEE. Trimming removed 0 bases from V and 8 bases from J, with 11 bases in between. There are 14 residues in the CDR3. ViraFEST assay sequencing came after antigen-specific CD4+ T cells were expanded with viral peptide pools. Isolating CD4+ T cells followed about 11 days of culture. SARS-CoV-2 infection was confirmed by PCR in the person between March and December 2020. The chain couples TRBV5-8 to TRBJ1-4, with unresolved D. The TCR sequence derives from a human donor who had a prior SARS-CoV-2 infection. The material sequenced was CD4+ T cells from PBMCs cultured with HIV peptides, taken before COVID-19 vaccination. Documented subset: HIV-1 Nef peptide pool negative control/reference culture. The CDR3 protein is CASSLVSLKEKLFF. The CDR3 DNA reads as TGTGCCAGCAGCTTGGTTTCGCTAAAGGAAAAACTGTTTTTT. Combining the CDR3 with reference TRBV5-8 and TRBJ1-4 gives the whole variable domain EAGVTQSPTHLIKTRGQQATLRCSPISGHTSVYWYQQALGLGLQFLLWYDEGEERNRGNFPPRFSGRQFPNYSSELNVNALELEDSALYLCASSLVSLKEKLFFGSGTQLSVL.